This T cell receptor beta chain was identified during a study of a mutant IDH1 vaccine in newly diagnosed glioma. Study-level information: Of the patients given treatment, approximately 60% were male and about 38% were female, and a mean age of around 41 years was recorded.

Study outcomes and limitations: Most patients, 90% to 95%, showed vaccine-induced immune responses.

The method was immunoSEQ multiplex PCR; TCRdb's version includes in-frame clones alone and lacks a portion of them. Among 35,000 to 45,000 clones listed, about 80% were seen once. Time point: week 35, safety follow-up. Each dose of the vaccine consisted of 300 ug of mutant IDH1 20-mer peptide, with topical imiquimod. Of note for this clone: The antigen is not known.

The TCR was taken from a woman in her forties or fifties with glioma. Sequenced here: PBMCs, sampled from a glioma patient whose treatment included an IDH1 peptide vaccine.

DNA of the CDR3: TGTGCCCGTAATCGCCACCAATCGGGAAGCAATCAGCCCCAGCATTTT. It codes for CARNRHQSGSNQPQHF. J is TRBJ1-5 and V is TRBV21-1. TRBV21-1 is noted as a pseudogene. The CDR3 covers 16 residues.